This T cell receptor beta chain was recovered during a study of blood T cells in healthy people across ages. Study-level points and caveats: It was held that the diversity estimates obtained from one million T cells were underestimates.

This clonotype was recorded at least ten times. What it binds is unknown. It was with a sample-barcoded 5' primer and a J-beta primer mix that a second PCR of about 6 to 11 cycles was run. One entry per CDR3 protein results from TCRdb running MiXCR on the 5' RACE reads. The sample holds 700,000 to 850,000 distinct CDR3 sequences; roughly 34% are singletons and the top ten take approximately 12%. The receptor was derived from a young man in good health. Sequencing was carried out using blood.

For the CDR3, the DNA is TGTGCCAGCAGTAACCGCGGGATTGGCTACAATGAGCAGTTCTTC. As protein: CASSNRGIGYNEQFF. The J gene is TRBJ2-1, the V gene TRBV6-2 or TRBV6-3; perhaps TRBD2 as D (6 bases). Trimming stripped 5 bases from V and 3 bases from J, with 14 bases between. This CDR3 spans 15 amino acids. Germline CDR1 is MNHEY and CDR2 is SVGEGT.